This TCR beta chain was captured by sequencing in a study of T-cell reconstitution after alpha-beta-depleted transplantation in children. CDR3 size: 14 residues. The J segment lost 2 bases and the V segment lost 2 bases, leaving 2 bases of the junction unmatched. Germline values: CDR1 SGHAT, CDR2 FQNNGV. Study-wide points: At one year after transplant, newly produced T cells mostly accounted for T-cell counts and diversity.

The authors prepared the TCRbeta library with unique molecular identifiers. TCRdb itself ran the PCR reads through MiXCR, one entry per CDR3 protein. The table lists roughly 180,000 distinct CDR3 sequences, around 10% of them singletons, with around 14% in the top ten. In this sample, this clonotype turned up many times. The antigen is undetermined. The sample in question was PBMCs, obtained before TCRalphabeta/CD19-depleted stem cell transplant. The genes are TRBV11-2 and TRBJ1-2, with 7 positions matching TRBD1. This clonotype originated in a boy aged 2 to 10 with acute myeloid leukemia, due to receive a stem cell transplant. The CDR3, as DNA: TGTGCCAGCAGCTTAAGAGGGGGCAACTATGGCTACACCTTC. Protein: CASSLRGGNYGYTF.